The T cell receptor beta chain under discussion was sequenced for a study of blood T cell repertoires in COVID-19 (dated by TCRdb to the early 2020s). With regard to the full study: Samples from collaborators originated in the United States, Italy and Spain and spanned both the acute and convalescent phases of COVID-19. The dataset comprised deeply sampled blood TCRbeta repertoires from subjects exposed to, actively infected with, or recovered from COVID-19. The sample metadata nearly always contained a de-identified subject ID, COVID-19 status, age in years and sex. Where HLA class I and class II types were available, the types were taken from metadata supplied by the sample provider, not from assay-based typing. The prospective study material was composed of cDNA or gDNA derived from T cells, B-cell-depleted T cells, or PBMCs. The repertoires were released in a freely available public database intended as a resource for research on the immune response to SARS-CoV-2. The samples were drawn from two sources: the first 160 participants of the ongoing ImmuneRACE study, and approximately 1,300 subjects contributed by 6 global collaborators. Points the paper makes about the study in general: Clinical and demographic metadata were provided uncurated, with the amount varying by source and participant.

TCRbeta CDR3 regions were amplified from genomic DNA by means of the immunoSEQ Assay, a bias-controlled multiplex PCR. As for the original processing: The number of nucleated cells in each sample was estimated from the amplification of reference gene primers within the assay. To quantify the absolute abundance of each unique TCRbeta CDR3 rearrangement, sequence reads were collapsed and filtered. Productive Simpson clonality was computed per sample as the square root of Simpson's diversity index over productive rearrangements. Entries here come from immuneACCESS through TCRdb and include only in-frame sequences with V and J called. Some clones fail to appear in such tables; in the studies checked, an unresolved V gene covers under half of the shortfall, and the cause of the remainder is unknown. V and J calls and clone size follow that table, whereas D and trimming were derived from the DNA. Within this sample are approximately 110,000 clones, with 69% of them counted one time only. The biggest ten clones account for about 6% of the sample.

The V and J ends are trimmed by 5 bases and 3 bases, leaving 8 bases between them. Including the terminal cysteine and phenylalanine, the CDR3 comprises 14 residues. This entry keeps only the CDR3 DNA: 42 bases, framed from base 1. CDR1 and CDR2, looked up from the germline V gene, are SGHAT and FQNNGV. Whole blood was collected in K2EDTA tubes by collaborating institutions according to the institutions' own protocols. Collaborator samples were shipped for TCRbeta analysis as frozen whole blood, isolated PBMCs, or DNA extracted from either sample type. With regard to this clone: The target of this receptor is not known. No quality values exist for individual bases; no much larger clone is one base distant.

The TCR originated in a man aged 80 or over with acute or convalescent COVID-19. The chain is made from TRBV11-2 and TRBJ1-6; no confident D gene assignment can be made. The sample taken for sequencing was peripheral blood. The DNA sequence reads TGTGCCAGCAGCCCGGGAGTCTATAATTCACCCCTCCACTTT. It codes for CASSPGVYNSPLHF.